This T cell receptor beta chain derives from a study of T cell responses to AZD1222 COVID-19 vaccine. The study, taken as a whole, reports: Reportedly, nearly half the spike-specific TCRs target unmutated variant regions. The sample set comprised mostly white British donors with more females, and clonal diversity was possibly underestimated. Spike-specific TCR breadth and depth grew following two AZD1222 doses.

Trimming pared 1 base from V and 3 bases from J, leaving 7 bases between. This CDR3 is 13 amino acids long. Germline assignment: CDR1 SGHAT and CDR2 FQNNGV. Data came from immunoSEQ multiplex PCR; TCRdb stores just in-frame clones and leaves some out. The data hold some 130,000 clones, with roughly 89% observed a single time. About this clone: Its antigen is currently unknown.

The chain joins TRBV11-2 to TRBJ2-7; D unclear. The specimen was peripheral blood, collected on day 0 of AZD1222 vaccination. This receptor was obtained from an adult in good health. The CDR3 reads CASSLGGGYEQYF. The CDR3 DNA reads TGTGCCAGCAGCTTAGGAGGCGGCTACGAGCAGTACTTC.